The 29 T cell receptor beta chains in this list originate from one sample, sequenced in a study of blood T cell repertoires in COVID-19. Sequenced by immunoSEQ multiplex PCR; TCRdb stores in-frame clones only, minus some. There are some 220,000 clones in the sample; about 85% occur only once, and approximately 12% lies in the top ten. The sequenced material came from peripheral blood. These receptors were obtained from a woman aged 18-35 years who had recovered from COVID-19.

J is TRBJ1-1 and V is TRBV6-5, with TRBD1 identical over 7 bases. Losses at the gene ends were 5 bases for V and 13 bases for J; bases not matched to a gene: 16. The CDR3 has 14 amino acids. Germline V CDR1 and CDR2: MNHEY, SVGAGI. In DNA form, the CDR3 reads TGTGCCAGCAGTCCGGTTTATGGGGACAGCCCGGGTTTCTTT. Translation gives CASSPVYGDSPGFF.

The chain is built from TRBV4-3 and TRBJ1-4, with TRBD1 matching over 8 bases. CDR3 size: 16 residues. J was trimmed by 7 bases and V by 1 base; bases with no gene match: 8. CDR1 is LGHNA, CDR2 YSLEER, per germline. For the CDR3, the DNA is TGCGCCAGCAGCCAAGTTGGGTCAGGGGGCTCTGAAAAACTGTTTTTT. Translated: CASSQVGSGGSEKLFF.

This clone occurred once. V is TRBV19 and J is TRBJ2-1; D perhaps matches TRBD1 (5 bases). CDR1 and CDR2 from the germline V gene are LNHDA and SQIVND (reference sequence). With 4 bases removed from V and 2 bases from J, the gap between germline ends came to 12 bases. The CDR3 contains 15 residues. CDR3 protein: CASSKAGNPYNEQFF. CDR3 coding DNA: TGTGCCAGTAGTAAGGCAGGGAACCCCTACAATGAGCAGTTCTTC.

This clone was recorded a few times. The rearrangement links TRBV20-1 to TRBJ2-1; 10 nucleotides agree with TRBD2. Germline trimming cut 3 bases from V and 9 bases from J; bases unmatched to any gene: 5. Germline assignment: CDR1 DFQATT and CDR2 SNEGSKA (reference sequence). The CDR3 contains 13 residues. DNA of the CDR3: TGCAGTGCTAGTCGTCAGCGGGAGGGTGAGCAGTTCTTC. This sequence encodes CSASRQREGEQFF.

This clone was detected only a few times. The CDR3 sequence: CAIRLTDYGYTF. The CDR3 region has the DNA TGTGCCATCAGACTGACAGACTATGGCTACACCTTC. V gene TRBV10-3 combines with J gene TRBJ1-2, with D perhaps TRBD1 (5 bases). The CDR3 extends over 12 amino acids. Germline values: CDR1 ENHRY, CDR2 SYGVKD. Trimming cost V 6 bases and J 3 bases, with 8 bases left between them.

The V and J genes are TRBV10-3 and TRBJ1-1; perhaps TRBD1 as D (5 bases). CDR1 and CDR2 (germline): ENHRY, SYGVKD. CDR3 length: 17 amino acids. V dropped 0 bases and J dropped 1 base, with 15 bases sitting between them. The CDR3 loop reads CAISESGPGLRNTEAFF. The CDR3 coding sequence is TGTGCCATCAGTGAGTCAGGTCCAGGGCTAAGGAACACTGAAGCTTTCTTT.

V gene TRBV11-2 combines with J gene TRBJ2-7, with 9 bases lining up with TRBD2. The V gene's germline CDR1 is SGHAT and CDR2 FQNNGV. V was pared by 5 bases and J by 3 bases, with 5 bases of the junction left unmatched. The CDR3 consists of 14 residues. CDR3 in DNA: TGTGCCAGCAGCCATCGGACTAGCGACTACGAGCAGTACTTC. Its translation: CASSHRTSDYEQYF. The full variable domain, its missing parts supplied by reference TRBV11-2 and TRBJ2-7, is EAGVAQSPRYKIIEKRQSVAFWCNPISGHATLYWYQQILGQGPKLLIQFQNNGVVDDSQLPKDRFSAERLKGVDSTLKIQPAKLEDSAVYLCASSHRTSDYEQYFGPGTRLTVT.

This chain joins TRBV20-1 and TRBJ2-7; the D is unclear. The CDR3 spans 11 residues. The germline gives CDR1 DFQATT, CDR2 SNEGSKA (reference sequence). The ends were cut back, 6 bases at V and 4 bases at J, with 10 bases in the middle. The CDR3 nucleotides are TGCAGTGCAAATGGAGTTTACGAGCAGTACTTC. This translates into CSANGVYEQYF.

The chain couples TRBV20-1 to TRBJ2-1; possible D gene TRBD1, 6 bases. Per germline, CDR1 DFQATT and CDR2 SNEGSKA (reference sequence). This CDR3 comprises 15 residues. Between the trimmed V and J ends, which lost 3 bases and 0 bases, there was a span of 12 bases. The CDR3 coding sequence is TGCAGTGCTAGTACTCTAGGGGGCTCCTACAATGAGCAGTTCTTC. It translates to CSASTLGGSYNEQFF.

V and J are TRBV24-1 and TRBJ1-2; 12 nucleotides match TRBD1. The CDR3 consists of 14 residues. Unmatched junction bases numbered 5, after V lost 4 bases and J lost 9 bases. Per the germline V gene, CDR1 is KGHDR and CDR2 is SFDVKD. The CDR3 protein is CATSDPGQGASYTF. The CDR3 DNA sequence: TGTGCCACCAGTGACCCGGGACAGGGGGCGAGCTACACCTTC.

The chain couples TRBV5-5 to TRBJ2-7, with 15 bases that match TRBD2. Germline V gene sequence: CDR1 SGHKS, CDR2 YYEKEE (reference sequence). The CDR3 runs to 16 residues. J lost 3 bases, V lost 4 bases, and 5 bases had no gene match. The CDR3 bases are TGTGCCAGCAGCCTGGGACTAGCGGGAGGAGGCTACGAGCAGTACTTC. It yields the protein CASSLGLAGGGYEQYF.

This clone was seen more than once but under ten times. V is TRBV9 and J is TRBJ1-3, with unresolved D. Germline loops: CDR1 SGDLS, CDR2 YYNGEE. The CDR3 is 16 amino acids. Trimming left V 3 bases short and J 0 bases short, with 13 bases between. The CDR3 DNA sequence: TGTGCCAGCAGCGCAGATTTTACCGTCTCTGGAAACACCATATATTTT. Translating gives CASSADFTVSGNTIYF.

This chain joins TRBV7-9 and TRBJ2-2; 7 bases line up with TRBD1. Germline V gene data show CDR1 as SEHNR and CDR2 as FQNEAQ (reference sequence). There are 15 residues in the CDR3. Trimming at V came to 4 bases and at J to 6 bases, leaving 8 bases not matched to a gene. CDR3 bases: TGTGCCAGCAGCTACCTTACAGGGGCCCCCGGGGAGCTGTTTTTT. Translating gives CASSYLTGAPGELFF.

The gene calls are TRBV14 and TRBJ2-1; TRBD2 matches at 7 bases. V lost 1 base to trimming and J lost 7 bases; unmatched junction nucleotides: 13. The germline V gene encodes CDR1 SGHDN and CDR2 FVKESK. The CDR3 has 17 residues. The CDR3 DNA reads TGTGCCAGCAGCCAAGCCCCTAGCGGTTCACTGGAAAATGAGCAGTTCTTC. This codes for CASSQAPSGSLENEQFF.

This clone has only one observation. This chain connects TRBV19 to TRBJ2-3; possibly TRBD2 for D (6 bases). Per the germline V gene, CDR1 is LNHDA and CDR2 is SQIVND (reference sequence). The CDR3 consists of 18 residues. V lost 5 bases to trimming and J lost 2 bases, with 23 bases between them. CDR3 sequence reads: CASSARLYQGGTTDTQYF. CDR3 DNA: TGTGCCAGTAGTGCCAGATTGTATCAGGGAGGTACCACAGATACGCAGTATTTT.

This chain uses TRBV27 with TRBJ2-5; TRBD2 agrees at 7 bases. The germline V gene encodes CDR1 MNHEY and CDR2 SMNVEV (reference sequence). The CDR3 is 13 amino acids. Trimming at V came to 5 bases and at J to 5 bases, leaving 5 bases not matched to a gene. CDR3 sequence reads: CASSREVSETQYF. CDR3 in DNA: TGTGCCAGCAGTCGGGAGGTTTCGGAGACCCAGTACTTC.

The rearrangement joins TRBV6-5 to TRBJ2-7, with 9 bases that match TRBD1. Germline CDR1 and CDR2: MNHEY and SVGAGI. This CDR3 has 14 amino acids. V shed 2 bases, J shed 4 bases, and the junction held 3 bases outside the gene matches. The CDR3 sequence is CASSYGQGIYEQYF. Written as DNA, the CDR3 is TGTGCCAGCAGTTACGGACAGGGGATATACGAGCAGTACTTC.

V is TRBV4-3 and J is TRBJ1-6, with no clear D. CDR1 and CDR2 (germline): LGHNA, YSLEER. CDR3 size: 15 residues. V was cut by 4 bases and J by 7 bases, with 14 bases left in between. This chain's CDR3 is CASSPYSLVNSPLHF. CDR3 coding DNA: TGCGCCAGCAGCCCTTACTCGCTTGTAAATTCACCCCTCCACTTT.

The V and J genes are TRBV4-3 and TRBJ2-1, with D hard to call. The germline gives CDR1 LGHNA, CDR2 YSLEER. Trimming took off 0 bases at V and 8 bases at J, with 8 bases between the two ends. This CDR3 spans 13 amino acids. CDR3 sequence reads: CASSQEYGDEQFF. CDR3 nucleotide sequence: TGCGCCAGCAGCCAAGAGTACGGAGATGAGCAGTTCTTC.

The chain couples TRBV21-1 to TRBJ1-1. TRBV21-1 constitutes a pseudogene. CDR3 length: 13 amino acids. CDR3 in amino acids: CASSKGGFPEAFF. Written as DNA, the CDR3 is TGTGCCAGCAGCAAGGGGGGGTTCCCTGAAGCTTTCTTT.

The gene calls are TRBV13 and TRBJ2-7; D unresolved. Germline V CDR1 and CDR2: PRHDT, FYEKMQ (reference sequence). This CDR3 comprises 14 residues. V lost 2 bases and J lost 6, with 14 bases in between. This CDR3 reads CASSLPSTSREQYF. The CDR3 DNA reads as TGTGCCAGCAGCTTACCATCCACGAGTCGCGAGCAGTACTTC.

The sample holds one count of this clone. The genes are TRBV6-5 and TRBJ1-2, with D possibly matching TRBD1 (6 bases). Germline V gene sequence: CDR1 MNHEY, CDR2 SVGAGI. V gave up 7 bases and J gave up 6 bases, with 15 bases separating them. This CDR3 region has 13 residues. CDR3 sequence (DNA): TGTGCCAGCAACGGGGGGCGAGGGAATGGCTACACCTTC. Translation: CASNGGRGNGYTF.

This clone was counted a single time. This rearrangement joins TRBV13 to TRBJ2-3, with 9 bases aligning to TRBD1. From germline, CDR1 is PRHDT and CDR2 FYEKMQ (reference sequence). Unmatched junction bases numbered 10, after V lost 3 bases and J lost 3 bases. The CDR3 is made up of 17 amino acids. The CDR3 region is CASSFSPGQGRTDTQYF. Written as DNA, the CDR3 is TGTGCCAGCAGCTTTAGTCCGGGACAGGGAAGGACAGATACGCAGTATTTT.

The chain links TRBV19 to TRBJ2-1, with 14 bases matching TRBD2. J was trimmed by 7 bases and V by 5 bases; bases with no gene match: 10. Germline V lookup: CDR1 LNHDA, CDR2 SQIVND (reference sequence). There are 17 residues in the CDR3. CDR3 nucleotide sequence: TGTGCCAGTAGTCCCGGGACTAGCGGGAGCGGATGGAATGAGCAGTTCTTC. Its translation: CASSPGTSGSGWNEQFF. Based on the CDR3 plus reference TRBV19 and TRBJ2-1, the full variable domain is DGGITQSPKYLFRKEGQNVTLSCEQNLNHDAMYWYRQDPGQGLRLIYYSQIVNDFQKGDIAEGYSVSREKKESFPLTVTSAQKNPTAFYLCASSPGTSGSGWNEQFFGPGTRLTVL.

V gene TRBV19 combines with J gene TRBJ1-1, with a weak D call TRBD1 (6 bases). The CDR3 has 14 residues. Germline CDR1 and CDR2: LNHDA and SQIVND (reference sequence). Between the trimmed V and J ends, which lost 3 bases and 0 bases, there was a span of 8 bases. The DNA of the CDR3 is TGTGCCAGTAGTATTGGGGGCCTGAACACTGAAGCTTTCTTT. Translation gives CASSIGGLNTEAFF.

The rearrangement uses TRBV13 and TRBJ2-5; D may be TRBD2 (6 bases). V shed 1 base and J shed 4 bases, with 16 bases lying between them. The CDR3 covers 16 residues. Germline V gene data show CDR1 as PRHDT and CDR2 as FYEKMQ (reference sequence). The CDR3 spells CASSLAPGDGGETQYF. The CDR3 DNA reads TGTGCCAGCAGCTTAGCCCCGGGGGACGGGGGAGAGACCCAGTACTTC.

The chain carries TRBV6-6 and TRBJ1-6, with 8 bases that match TRBD1. Germline V lookup: CDR1 MNHNY, CDR2 SVGAGI (reference sequence). V lost 1 base and J lost 10; bases outside the gene matches: 6. The CDR3 is 15 residues long. The CDR3 DNA reads TGTGCCAGCAGTTACTTGACAGGGGTAGGATCACCCCTCCACTTT. Its translation is CASSYLTGVGSPLHF.

CDR3: CASSRRQGYEQYF. CDR3 nucleotides: TGTGCCAGCAGCAGGCGACAGGGGTACGAGCAGTACTTC. The genes are TRBV7-6 and TRBJ2-7; 8 bases match TRBD1. Germline V gene lookup returns CDR1 SGHVS and CDR2 FNYEAQ. V lost 5 bases, J lost 4 bases, and 4 bases stayed unmatched. The CDR3 has 13 residues.

V usage is TRBV28 and J usage is TRBJ2-7, with TRBD1 matching over 9 bases. Germline-derived CDR1 and CDR2 are MDHEN and SYDVKM. The V segment lost 4 bases and the J segment 6 bases; nucleotides outside the gene matches: 10. This CDR3 comprises 15 residues. CDR3 nucleotides: TGTGCCAGCAGTTACCGGGACAGGGAAGTGGGCGAGCAGTACTTC. This sequence encodes CASSYRDREVGEQYF.